This TCR beta chain is from a study of cytomegalovirus exposure and HLA in healthy donors. Overall study findings and caveats: Most sequenced TCRs were rare (though some public TCRs occurred in many donors).

Each donor was nominally healthy when sampled (though unrecorded immune exposures were likely). PCR was performed using 60 Vbeta and 13 Jbeta primers. Here immunoSEQ multiplex PCR was the method, and the copy in TCRdb shows in-frame clones only, minus some. The sample includes some 120,000 clones, about 80% of them seen just once. On this clone itself: Its specificity is unknown.

Germline CDR1 reads PRHDT; CDR2 reads FYEKMQ (reference sequence). This CDR3 has 12 amino acids. V lost 4 bases and J lost 6, with 10 bases in between. The rearrangement uses TRBV13 and TRBJ2-7; TRBD2 is a possible D gene (5 bases). Material for sequencing was PBMCs. This clonotype was obtained from a woman aged 45-60 years in good health and CMV-seropositive. This CDR3 reads CASSSNRGEQYF. For the CDR3, the DNA is TGTGCCAGCAGCTCAAACCGGGGCGAGCAGTACTTC.